The 27 T cell receptor beta chains below come from one sample, sequenced in a study of blood T cell repertoires in COVID-19. Clones were sequenced by immunoSEQ multiplex PCR, and TCRdb holds only the in-frame ones, with some missing. This repertoire shows about 290,000 clones, roughly 89% found once; its top ten account for 1.7%. Input material: PBMCs or T cells enriched from blood (not recorded which). Source of these receptors: a woman in her thirties or forties who had recovered from COVID-19.

This clone was found once. The chain recombines TRBV5-6 with TRBJ1-6, with 9 bases fitting TRBD1. Germline V gives CDR1 SGHDT, CDR2 YYEEEE. This CDR3 has 14 residues. The J segment lost 7 bases and the V segment lost 4 bases, leaving 3 bases of the junction unmatched. CDR3 nucleotide sequence: TGTGCCAGCAGCGGGGACAGGGAAAATTCACCCCTCCACTTT. The encoded protein is CASSGDRENSPLHF.

V gene TRBV4-2 combines with J gene TRBJ2-7, with 11 bases aligning to TRBD2. The CDR3 length is 18 residues. V shed 3 bases, J shed 2 bases, and the junction held 12 bases outside the gene matches. Germline CDR1 is LGHNA and CDR2 is YNFKEQ. Here the CDR3 DNA reads TGTGCCAGCAGCCAGGCGGGTAGCGGGGGGGAAGCTACCTACGAGCAGTACTTC. Translating gives CASSQAGSGGEATYEQYF.

V is TRBV29-1 and J is TRBJ2-7; a weak D match, TRBD1 (6 bases). Germline CDR1 SQVTM, CDR2 ANQGSEA. CDR3 length: 15 amino acids. V was pared by 2 bases and J by 2 bases, with 16 bases between. Written as DNA, the CDR3 is TGCAGCGTTGAATCGGGGACATCCAGACCCTACGAGCAGTACTTC. This gives the protein CSVESGTSRPYEQYF.

The chain links TRBV30 to TRBJ1-1; no reliable D call. The germline V gene encodes CDR1 GTSNPN and CDR2 SVGIG (reference sequence). The CDR3 totals 13 residues. Trimming shortened V by 1 base and J by 3 bases, and 9 bases separated the two germline ends. CDR3 in amino acids: CAWSGSGHTEAFF. CDR3 nucleotide sequence: TGTGCCTGGAGTGGCTCGGGTCACACTGAAGCTTTCTTT.

This clone occurred once. The chain recombines TRBV12-5 with TRBJ2-7, with D possibly being TRBD2 (5 bases). The length of the CDR3 is 14 residues. The germline V gene has CDR1 LGHNT and CDR2 FRNRAP. V was cut by 1 base and J by 4 bases, with 11 bases left in between. As DNA, the CDR3 is TGTGCTAGTGGTTTGGACATCGGGAATTACGAGCAGTACTTC. Translating gives CASGLDIGNYEQYF.

V and J are TRBV13 and TRBJ2-3, with 7 bases identical to TRBD2. With V trimmed by 2 bases and J by 2 bases, 4 bases remained unmatched. The CDR3 contains 15 residues. Looked up from germline, CDR1 is PRHDT and CDR2 is FYEKMQ (reference sequence). CDR3 loop: CASSLSSGITDTQYF. The CDR3 DNA is TGTGCCAGCAGCTTATCAAGCGGGATCACAGATACGCAGTATTTT.

The chain links TRBV7-3 to TRBJ2-1; D call uncertain. Germline CDR1 is SGHTA and CDR2 is FQGTGA. V gave up 5 bases and J gave up 5 bases, with 7 bases separating them. This CDR3 region has 12 residues. The CDR3 DNA is TGTGCCAGCAGCCCCACACACAATGAGCAGTTCTTC. Protein: CASSPTHNEQFF.

The J gene is TRBJ2-2, the V gene TRBV5-1, with 8 bases aligning to TRBD1. J lost 7 bases, V lost 4 bases, and 15 bases had no gene match. Germline V CDR1 and CDR2: SGHRS, YFSETQ. The CDR3 sequence is 17 residues long. This CDR3 is CASSKDLGQASIGELFF. In DNA form, the CDR3 reads TGCGCCAGCAGCAAGGACCTGGGACAGGCATCGATCGGGGAGCTGTTTTTT.

CDR3 nucleotide sequence: TGTGCCAGCAGCCCGCCGTGGAGCGACGGGTACGAGCAGTACTTC. Translating it yields CASSPPWSDGYEQYF. The V gene is TRBV7-2, the J gene TRBJ2-7; D is undetermined. CDR1 and CDR2 (germline): SGHTA, FQGNSA. CDR3 length: 15 residues. V was clipped by 5 bases and J by 4 bases, with 18 bases between them. Variable domain in full (rest from reference TRBV7-2 and TRBJ2-7): GAGVSQSPSNKVTEKGKDVELRCDPISGHTALYWYRQSLGQGLEFLIYFQGNSAPDKSGLPSDRFSAERTGGSVSTLTIQRTQQEDSAVYLCASSPPWSDGYEQYFGPGTRLTVT.

V is TRBV30 and J is TRBJ1-1; tentative D call: TRBD1 (5 bases). Trimming left V 4 bases short and J 4 bases short, with 16 bases between. Germline lookup yields CDR1 GTSNPN and CDR2 SVGIG (reference sequence). The CDR3 has 14 amino acids. The CDR3 protein is CAWITIGVTTEAFF. The CDR3 nucleotides read TGTGCCTGGATTACCATAGGGGTGACCACTGAAGCTTTCTTT.

V and J are TRBV20-1 and TRBJ1-2, with D uncertain. Germline V gives CDR1 DFQATT, CDR2 SNEGSKA (reference sequence). The CDR3 covers 16 residues. Trimming pared 3 bases from V and 5 bases from J, leaving 22 bases between. The CDR3 DNA follows: TGCAGTGCTAGTTTAAAAGCGGGGTCTATGAGATATGGCTACACCTTC. Translation: CSASLKAGSMRYGYTF.

This chain joins TRBV12-3 or TRBV12-4 and TRBJ1-6; D is unresolved. The V end was cut by 1 base, the J end by 10 bases, with 8 bases between. The CDR3 length is 13 residues. CDR3: CASSLGLTSPLHF. CDR3 bases: TGTGCCAGCAGTTTAGGGTTGACATCACCCCTCCACTTT.

The chain has TRBV7-2 and TRBJ2-7, with D hard to call. The CDR3 sequence is 15 residues long. Trimming left V 2 bases short and J 4 bases short, with 15 bases between. Germline CDR1 is SGHTA and CDR2 is FQGNSA. CDR3 protein: CASSLWRKSGYEQYF. CDR3 nucleotides: TGTGCCAGCAGCTTATGGCGGAAGTCTGGGTACGAGCAGTACTTC. The full variable domain, rest sourced from reference TRBV7-2 and TRBJ2-7, is GAGVSQSPSNKVTEKGKDVELRCDPISGHTALYWYRQSLGQGLEFLIYFQGNSAPDKSGLPSDRFSAERTGGSVSTLTIQRTQQEDSAVYLCASSLWRKSGYEQYFGPGTRLTVT.

This chain joins TRBV9 and TRBJ1-2; a weak D match, TRBD1 (5 bases). Germline V gene sequence: CDR1 SGDLS, CDR2 YYNGEE. The CDR3 is 13 residues long. V lost 0 bases, J lost 8 bases, and 11 bases lay in between. The CDR3, as DNA: TGTGCCAGCAGCGTAGGAGGAGGGACCGGCTACACCTTC. Translating it yields CASSVGGGTGYTF.

This clone has just one count. V and J are TRBV11-2 and TRBJ2-7; tentative D call: TRBD2 (6 bases). The CDR3 is 13 amino acids. V was shortened by 8 bases and J by 1 base, with 12 bases between the two germline ends. CDR1 is SGHAT and CDR2 is FQNNGV in the germline V gene. CDR3 region: CASGLGGSYEQYF. CDR3 coding DNA: TGTGCCAGCGGCCTTGGGGGGTCCTACGAGCAGTACTTC.

The rearrangement uses TRBV3-1 (or the pseudogene TRBV3-2) and TRBJ2-5, with TRBD1 as a possible D gene (6 bases). The V end was cut by 4 bases, the J end by 5 bases, with 17 bases between. CDR3 size: 15 residues. CDR1 and CDR2 (germline): LGHDT, YNNKEL (reference sequence). CDR3 protein: CASSLRTVYTETQYF. The CDR3 nucleotides read TGTGCCAGCAGCCTGAGGACAGTTTACACGGAGACCCAGTACTTC.

This rearrangement joins TRBV18 to TRBJ2-4; no firm D call. The V end was cut by 4 bases, the J end by 9 bases, with 13 bases between. Germline CDR1 and CDR2: KGHSH and LQKENI. The CDR3 loop spans 13 amino acids. This chain's CDR3 is CASSLSERAIQYF. As DNA, the CDR3 is TGTGCCAGCTCACTATCCGAGAGAGCCATTCAGTACTTC. Complete variable domain (other parts from reference TRBV18 and TRBJ2-4): NAGVMQNPRHLVRRRGQEARLRCSPMKGHSHVYWYRQLPEEGLKFMVYLQKENIIDESGMPKERFSAEFPKEGPSILRIQQVVRGDSAAYFCASSLSERAIQYFGAGTRLSVL.

The J gene is TRBJ1-2, the V gene TRBV29-1; D gene uncertain. The V gene's germline CDR1 is SQVTM and CDR2 ANQGSEA. There are 11 residues in the CDR3. V lost 3 bases, J lost 4 bases, and 6 bases lay in between. The CDR3 loop is CSVDSSYGYTF. The CDR3 DNA reads as TGCAGCGTTGACTCCTCCTATGGCTACACCTTC. Filled out from reference TRBV29-1 and TRBJ1-2, the complete variable domain reads SAVISQKPSRDICQRGTSLTIQCQVDSQVTMMFWYRQQPGQSLTLIATANQGSEATYESGFVIDKFPISRPNLTFSTLTVSNMSPEDSSIYLCSVDSSYGYTFGSGTRLTVV.

The J gene is TRBJ1-1, the V gene TRBV5-1; weak D call: TRBD1 (5 bases). CDR3 length: 14 amino acids. From germline, CDR1 is SGHRS and CDR2 YFSETQ. Trimming shortened V by 4 bases and J by 6 bases, and 16 bases separated the two germline ends. The CDR3 DNA reads as TGCGCCAGCAGCCCCCAGGGCCCCTTAGCTGAAGCTTTCTTT. Amino acid sequence: CASSPQGPLAEAFF.

The chain joins TRBV25-1 to TRBJ2-3, with TRBD1 matching 7 bases. The CDR3 extends over 16 amino acids. The trim removed 2 bases at V and 1 base at J, leaving 6 bases unmatched. The germline CDR1 and CDR2 sequences are MGHDK and SYGVNS. The CDR3 bases are TGTGCCAGCAGTGAAGCGTCAAGGGGGCGCACAGATACGCAGTATTTT. Its translation: CASSEASRGRTDTQYF.

Only a few counts were recorded for this clone. V usage is TRBV2 and J usage is TRBJ2-2, with TRBD2 identical over 7 bases. Germline V lookup: CDR1 SNHLY, CDR2 FYNNEI. This CDR3 is built from 17 residues. The V gene end was trimmed by 6 bases and the J gene end by 5 bases; junction bases not matched to a gene: 15. For the CDR3, the DNA is TGTGCCAGCAGGGATTCCCCGGGGGGAAGTTTAACCGGGGAGCTGTTTTTT. This codes for CASRDSPGGSLTGELFF.

The chain links TRBV10-2 to TRBJ1-1; D gene ambiguous. Trimming removed 3 bases at V and 0 bases at J, with 11 bases between. Germline loops: CDR1 WSHSY, CDR2 SAAADI. CDR3 size: 15 residues. The CDR3 DNA reads as TGCGCCAGCAGTGATCCAGGCCCACTGAACACTGAAGCTTTCTTT. Translating it yields CASSDPGPLNTEAFF.

V gene TRBV13 combines with J gene TRBJ1-3; D is unclear. Germline loops: CDR1 PRHDT, CDR2 FYEKMQ (reference sequence). The CDR3 has 15 amino acids. The ends were cut back, 6 bases at V and 3 bases at J, with 15 bases in the middle. The CDR3 region has the DNA TGTGCCAGCAGTCCCTCGGAGGATAGTGGAAACACCATATATTTT. It yields the protein CASSPSEDSGNTIYF.

The genes are TRBV9 and TRBJ2-2, with a possible D match to TRBD2 (6 bases). Between the trimmed V and J ends, which lost 4 bases and 0 bases, there was a span of 13 bases. Germline CDR1 and CDR2: SGDLS and YYNGEE. This CDR3 contains 16 residues. DNA of the CDR3: TGTGCCAGCAGCCGTCGGGGACTTCCGAACACCGGGGAGCTGTTTTTT. Residues: CASSRRGLPNTGELFF.

This clone has a single count. This chain connects TRBV6-2 or TRBV6-3 to TRBJ2-3; 8 bases align to TRBD2. With V trimmed by 2 bases and J by 2 bases, 3 bases remained unmatched. CDR1 is MNHEY and CDR2 is SVGEGT in the germline V gene. This CDR3 comprises 15 residues. The CDR3 region has the DNA TGTGCCAGCAGTTACACTAGCGGATACACAGATACGCAGTATTTT. Its translation is CASSYTSGYTDTQYF.

This chain links TRBV15 with TRBJ2-3, with TRBD1 matching 8 bases. CDR3 length: 18 residues. CDR1 and CDR2 (germline): LNHNV, YYDKDF (reference sequence). With V trimmed by 0 bases and J by 4 bases, 12 bases remained unmatched. CDR3 bases: TGTGCCACCAGCAGAGATGGTCGCAGGGGGCTGAAAGCAGATACGCAGTATTTT. Encoded protein: CATSRDGRRGLKADTQYF.

CDR3 coding DNA: TGTGCCAGTAGGATGGTGACTAGCGGGAGCTCCTACAATGAGCAGTTCTTC. The encoded protein is CASRMVTSGSSYNEQFF. The rearrangement joins TRBV19 to TRBJ2-1; 12 bases line up with TRBD2. Germline CDR1 is LNHDA and CDR2 is SQIVND (reference sequence). V lost 6 bases and J lost 0; bases outside the gene matches: 6. The CDR3 has 17 amino acids.